This T cell receptor beta chain was found in a study of blood T cell repertoires in COVID-19. Study-level information: Whether acute or convalescent, the COVID-19 samples came from the United States, Italy and Spain.

This CDR3 region has 14 residues. The germline gives CDR1 SGHRS, CDR2 YFSETQ. V lost 1 base and J 5 bases, leaving 9 bases between the germline ends. Original handling: Estimation of nucleated cell counts relied on the amplification of reference gene primers. Some clones are missing from TCRdb's copy, which holds only in-frame ones; the method was immunoSEQ multiplex PCR. The D gene and trimming were derived from the DNA, and the V and J assignments and clone size from that table. The table includes more than 95,000 clones, more than 75% detected once. The V gene is TRBV5-1, the J gene TRBJ2-2, with a weak D call TRBD1 (5 bases). The sequenced material came from peripheral blood. The TCR was taken from a human donor in a cohort sampled during active COVID-19. CDR3 protein: CASSLNSGTGELFF. The CDR3 DNA is TGCGCCAGCAGCTTGAACTCAGGGACCGGGGAGCTGTTTTTT.